This is a list of T cell receptor beta chains from one sample in a study of Tregs in tolerant kidney transplant recipients. Profiled with immunoSEQ multiplex PCR; TCRdb holds only in-frame clones, not every one. There are roughly 50,000 clones in the sample; approximately 89% occur only once, and roughly a sixth lies in the top ten. The source material was CD8+ T cells from blood (PBMCs), sampled 12 months after the transplant. The receptors were gathered from a human patient who received a combined kidney and bone marrow transplant. These T cells may partly come from the graft donor. The CDR3 runs from the conserved cysteine through the conserved F or W. Fields, in order: CDR3 DNA, CDR3 protein, V gene, D gene, clone size, J gene. A D gene is named only where the DNA matches it firmly. Not every row has a clone size; where given, it reads once, few, many or a size class.

CDR3 DNA: TGTGCCAGCAGCTTGGAGCTAGCGTACAATGAGCAGTTCTTC
CDR3 protein: CASSLELAYNEQFF
V gene: TRBV5-8
D gene: NA
clone size: NA
J gene: TRBJ2-1

CDR3 DNA: TGTGCCAGCAGCACTACAGGGGAACAGCCCCAGCATTTT
CDR3 protein: CASSTTGEQPQHF
V gene: TRBV7-6
D gene: TRBD1
clone size: NA
J gene: TRBJ1-5

CDR3 DNA: TGTGCCAGCAGAGGAGGGACTAGCGGAGCCTCATACAATGAGCAGTTCTTC
CDR3 protein: CASRGGTSGASYNEQFF
V gene: TRBV9
D gene: TRBD2
clone size: NA
J gene: TRBJ2-1

CDR3 DNA: TGTGCCAGCTCACCAGGGGTAGCGGGAAGCGAAGAGACCCAGTACTTC
CDR3 protein: CASSPGVAGSEETQYF
V gene: TRBV18
D gene: TRBD2
clone size: NA
J gene: TRBJ2-5

CDR3 DNA: TGTGCCAGCTCACCACCGGAGAACAGGGAAGCTTTCTTT
CDR3 protein: CASSPPENREAFF
V gene: TRBV18
D gene: NA
clone size: NA
J gene: TRBJ1-1

CDR3 DNA: TGTGCCTGGAGTGGGGTTCTAGCGGGGGTCTTGAGCACAGATACGCAGTATTTT
CDR3 protein: CAWSGVLAGVLSTDTQYF
V gene: TRBV30
D gene: TRBD2
clone size: NA
J gene: TRBJ2-3

CDR3 DNA: TGTGCCAGCAGCGGAAGGGACAGGAACTCCTACAATGAGCAGTTCTTC
CDR3 protein: CASSGRDRNSYNEQFF
V gene: TRBV7-7
D gene: TRBD1
clone size: NA
J gene: TRBJ2-1

CDR3 DNA: TGCGCCAGCAGCTCGCCCTGGACTAGCGGGAGCGAGCAGTACTTC
CDR3 protein: CASSSPWTSGSEQYF
V gene: TRBV5-1
D gene: TRBD2
clone size: NA
J gene: TRBJ2-7

CDR3 DNA: TGTGCCAGCTCACCCGATGAAAAACTGTTTTTT
CDR3 protein: CASSPDEKLFF
V gene: TRBV18
D gene: NA
clone size: once
J gene: TRBJ1-4

CDR3 DNA: TGTGCCAGCAGCCAAGCCGGCAGGATCGGCTATGGCTACACCTTC
CDR3 protein: CASSQAGRIGYGYTF
V gene: TRBV14
D gene: NA
clone size: NA
J gene: TRBJ1-2

CDR3 DNA: TGTGCCACCGCGGGGGGCACTGAAGCTTTCTTT
CDR3 protein: CATAGGTEAFF
V gene: TRBV27
D gene: NA
clone size: NA
J gene: TRBJ1-1

CDR3 DNA: TGTGCCAGCAGCGATAGCGGGGGGGATTACAATGAGCAGTTCTTC
CDR3 protein: CASSDSGGDYNEQFF
V gene: TRBV6-4
D gene: TRBD2
clone size: NA
J gene: TRBJ2-1

CDR3 DNA: TGTGCCAGCAGCAAGCCCTCAGGGGGACGGGCAACTAATGAAAAACTGTTTTTT
CDR3 protein: CASSKPSGGRATNEKLFF
V gene: TRBV27
D gene: TRBD1
clone size: NA
J gene: TRBJ1-4

CDR3 DNA: TGTGCCAGCGCCATGAACGGTTTCTACAATGAGCAGTTCTTC
CDR3 protein: CASAMNGFYNEQFF
V gene: TRBV5-4
D gene: NA
clone size: NA
J gene: TRBJ2-1